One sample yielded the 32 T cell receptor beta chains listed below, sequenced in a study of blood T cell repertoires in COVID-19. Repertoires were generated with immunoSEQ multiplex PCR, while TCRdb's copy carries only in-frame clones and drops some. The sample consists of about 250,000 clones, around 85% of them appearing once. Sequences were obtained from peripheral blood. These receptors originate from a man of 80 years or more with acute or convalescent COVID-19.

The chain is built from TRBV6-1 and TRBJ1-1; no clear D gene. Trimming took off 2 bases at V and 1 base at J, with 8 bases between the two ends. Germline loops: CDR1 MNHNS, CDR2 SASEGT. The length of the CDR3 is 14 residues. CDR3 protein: CASSETRRNTEAFF. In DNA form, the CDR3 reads TGTGCCAGCAGTGAAACGCGGAGGAACACTGAAGCTTTCTTT.

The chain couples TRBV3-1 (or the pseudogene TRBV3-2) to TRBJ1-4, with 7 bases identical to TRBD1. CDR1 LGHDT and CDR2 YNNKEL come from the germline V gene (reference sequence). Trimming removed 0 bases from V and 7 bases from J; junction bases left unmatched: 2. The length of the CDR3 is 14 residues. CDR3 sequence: CASSQEDRVEKLFF. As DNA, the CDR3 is TGTGCCAGCAGCCAAGAAGACAGGGTTGAAAAACTGTTTTTT.

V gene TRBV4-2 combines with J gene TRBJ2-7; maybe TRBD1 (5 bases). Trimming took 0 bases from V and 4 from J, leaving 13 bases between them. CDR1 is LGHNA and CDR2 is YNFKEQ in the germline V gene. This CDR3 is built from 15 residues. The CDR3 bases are TGTGCCAGCAGCCAAGAAAAGGTGGGGCTTTACGAGCAGTACTTC. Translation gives CASSQEKVGLYEQYF.

CDR3 region: CATSEAGTGLPGELFF. Here the CDR3 DNA reads TGTGCCACCAGTGAGGCCGGGACAGGGCTACCCGGGGAGCTGTTTTTT. The chain uses TRBV24-1 and TRBJ2-2; 9 bases are shared with TRBD1. CDR1 is KGHDR, CDR2 SFDVKD, per germline. V lost 4 bases, J lost 6 bases, and 8 bases stayed unmatched. The CDR3 is 16 amino acids.

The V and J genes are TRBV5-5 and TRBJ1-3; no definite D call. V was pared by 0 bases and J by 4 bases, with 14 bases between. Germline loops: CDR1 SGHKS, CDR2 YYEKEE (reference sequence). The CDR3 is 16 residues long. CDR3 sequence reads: CASSLAGSTGGNTIYF. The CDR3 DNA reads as TGTGCCAGCAGCTTGGCCGGGTCAACCGGGGGAAACACCATATATTTT.

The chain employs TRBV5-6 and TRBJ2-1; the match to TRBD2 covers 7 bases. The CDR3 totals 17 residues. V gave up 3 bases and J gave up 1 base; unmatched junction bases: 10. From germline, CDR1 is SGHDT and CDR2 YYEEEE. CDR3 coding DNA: TGTGCCAGCAGCTACCTTACGGGGGGAGAATCCTACAATGAGCAGTTCTTC. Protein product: CASSYLTGGESYNEQFF.

CDR3 sequence: CASSKPVARPEGGYTF. The CDR3 DNA is TGTGCCAGCTCGAAGCCAGTAGCGCGCCCGGAGGGCGGCTACACCTTC. V and J are TRBV18 and TRBJ1-2; D gene unclear. Trimming took 6 bases from V and 8 from J, leaving 25 bases between them. There are 16 residues in the CDR3. Germline CDR1 reads KGHSH; CDR2 reads LQKENI.

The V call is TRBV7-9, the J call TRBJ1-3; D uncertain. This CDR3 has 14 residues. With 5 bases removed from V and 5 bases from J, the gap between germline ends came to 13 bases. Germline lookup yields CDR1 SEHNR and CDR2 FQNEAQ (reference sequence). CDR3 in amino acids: CASSQTYARNTIYF. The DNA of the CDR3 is TGTGCCAGCAGCCAAACTTATGCCCGAAACACCATATATTTT.

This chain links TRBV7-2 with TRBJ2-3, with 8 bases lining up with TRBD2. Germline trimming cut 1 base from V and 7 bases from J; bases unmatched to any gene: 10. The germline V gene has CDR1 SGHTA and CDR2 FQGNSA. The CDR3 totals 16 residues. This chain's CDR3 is CASSLDSGRAVHTQYF. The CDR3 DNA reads TGTGCCAGCAGCTTAGACTCCGGGAGGGCCGTTCATACGCAGTATTTT.

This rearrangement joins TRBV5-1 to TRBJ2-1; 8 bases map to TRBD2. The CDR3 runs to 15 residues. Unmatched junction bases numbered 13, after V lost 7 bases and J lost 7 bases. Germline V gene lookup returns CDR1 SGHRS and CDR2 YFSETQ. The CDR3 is CASRKTGGLANEQFF. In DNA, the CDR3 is TGCGCCAGCCGGAAAACGGGAGGACTAGCAAATGAGCAGTTCTTC.

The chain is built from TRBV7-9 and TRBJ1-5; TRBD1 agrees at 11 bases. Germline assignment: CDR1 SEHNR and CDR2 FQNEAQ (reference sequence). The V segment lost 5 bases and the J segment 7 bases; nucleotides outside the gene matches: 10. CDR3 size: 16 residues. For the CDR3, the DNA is TGTGCCAGCAGCCCCCCGGGGACAGGGGGTCTACAGCCCCAGCATTTT. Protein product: CASSPPGTGGLQPQHF.

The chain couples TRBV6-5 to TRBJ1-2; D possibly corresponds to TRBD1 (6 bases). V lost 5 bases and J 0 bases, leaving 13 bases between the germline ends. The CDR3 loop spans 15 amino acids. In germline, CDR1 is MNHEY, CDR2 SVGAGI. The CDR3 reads CASSPGQPANYGYTF. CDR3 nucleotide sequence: TGTGCCAGCAGTCCCGGACAGCCTGCTAACTATGGCTACACCTTC.

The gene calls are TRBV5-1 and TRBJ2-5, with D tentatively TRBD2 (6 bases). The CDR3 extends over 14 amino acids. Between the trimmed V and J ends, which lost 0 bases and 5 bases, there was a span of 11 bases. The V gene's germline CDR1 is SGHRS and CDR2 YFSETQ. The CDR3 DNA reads TGCGCCAGCAGCTTGGCGGGCGGGGATGAGACCCAGTACTTC. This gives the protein CASSLAGGDETQYF.

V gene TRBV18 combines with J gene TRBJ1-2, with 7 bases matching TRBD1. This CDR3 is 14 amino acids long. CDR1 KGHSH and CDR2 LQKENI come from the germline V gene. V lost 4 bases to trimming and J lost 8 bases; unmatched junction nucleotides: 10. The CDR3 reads CASSRSEGAIGYTF. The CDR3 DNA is TGTGCCAGCTCACGTTCAGAGGGGGCTATAGGCTACACCTTC.

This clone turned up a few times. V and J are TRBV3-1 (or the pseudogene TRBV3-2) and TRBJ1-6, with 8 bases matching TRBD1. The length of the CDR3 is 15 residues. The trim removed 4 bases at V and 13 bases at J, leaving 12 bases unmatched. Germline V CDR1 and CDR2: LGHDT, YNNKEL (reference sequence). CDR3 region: CASSPYRDRIFPLHF. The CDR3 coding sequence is TGTGCCAGCAGCCCTTACCGGGACAGGATTTTTCCCCTCCACTTT.

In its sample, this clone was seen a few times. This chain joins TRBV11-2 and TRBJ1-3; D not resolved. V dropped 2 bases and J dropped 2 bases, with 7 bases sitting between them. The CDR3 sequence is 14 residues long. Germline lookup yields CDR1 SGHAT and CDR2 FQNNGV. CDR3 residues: CASSLSQPGNTIYF. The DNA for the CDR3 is TGTGCCAGCAGCTTATCACAACCTGGAAACACCATATATTTT. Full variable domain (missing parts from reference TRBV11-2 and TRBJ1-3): EAGVAQSPRYKIIEKRQSVAFWCNPISGHATLYWYQQILGQGPKLLIQFQNNGVVDDSQLPKDRFSAERLKGVDSTLKIQPAKLEDSAVYLCASSLSQPGNTIYFGEGSWLTVV.

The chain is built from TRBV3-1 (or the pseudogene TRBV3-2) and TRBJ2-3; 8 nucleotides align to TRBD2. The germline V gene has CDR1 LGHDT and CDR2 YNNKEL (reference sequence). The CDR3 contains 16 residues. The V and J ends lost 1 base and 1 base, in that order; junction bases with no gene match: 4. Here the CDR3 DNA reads TGTGCCAGCAGCCAAGTGGGTAGCGGGGGCACAGATACGCAGTATTTT. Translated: CASSQVGSGGTDTQYF.

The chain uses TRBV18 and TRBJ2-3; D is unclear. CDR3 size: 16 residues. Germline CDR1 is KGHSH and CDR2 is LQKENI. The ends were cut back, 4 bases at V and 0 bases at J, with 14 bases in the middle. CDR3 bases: TGTGCCAGCTCACTCGAACCAGGATCCAGCACAGATACGCAGTATTTT. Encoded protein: CASSLEPGSSTDTQYF. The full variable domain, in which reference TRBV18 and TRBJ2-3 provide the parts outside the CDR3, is NAGVMQNPRHLVRRRGQEARLRCSPMKGHSHVYWYRQLPEEGLKFMVYLQKENIIDESGMPKERFSAEFPKEGPSILRIQQVVRGDSAAYFCASSLEPGSSTDTQYFGPGTRLTVL.

CDR3 region: CASSHWDNNYGYTF. The CDR3 DNA follows: TGTGCCAGCAGCCACTGGGACAATAACTATGGCTACACCTTC. The rearrangement links TRBV7-2 to TRBJ1-2; perhaps TRBD1 as D (6 bases). The CDR3 has 14 residues. V lost 5 bases and J lost 1, with 11 bases in between. Germline assignment: CDR1 SGHTA and CDR2 FQGNSA.

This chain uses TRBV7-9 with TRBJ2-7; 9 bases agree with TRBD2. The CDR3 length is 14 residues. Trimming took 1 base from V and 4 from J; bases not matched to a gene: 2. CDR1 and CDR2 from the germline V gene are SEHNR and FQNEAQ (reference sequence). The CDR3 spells CASSLGTSVYEQYF. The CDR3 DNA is TGTGCCAGCAGCTTAGGGACTAGCGTATACGAGCAGTACTTC.

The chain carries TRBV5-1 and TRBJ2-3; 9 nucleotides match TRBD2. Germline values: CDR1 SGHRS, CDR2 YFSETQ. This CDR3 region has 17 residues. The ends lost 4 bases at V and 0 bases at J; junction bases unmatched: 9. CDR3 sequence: CASSPMTSGGSTDTQYF. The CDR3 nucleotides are TGCGCCAGCAGCCCGATGACTAGCGGAGGGAGCACAGATACGCAGTATTTT.

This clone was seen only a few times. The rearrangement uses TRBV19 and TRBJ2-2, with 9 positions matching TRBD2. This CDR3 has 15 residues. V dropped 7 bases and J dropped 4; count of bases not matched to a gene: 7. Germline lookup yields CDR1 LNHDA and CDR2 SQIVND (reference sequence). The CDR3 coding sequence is TGTGCCAGTACCAGCGGGGGGCGCGGCACCGGGGAGCTGTTTTTT. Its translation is CASTSGGRGTGELFF.

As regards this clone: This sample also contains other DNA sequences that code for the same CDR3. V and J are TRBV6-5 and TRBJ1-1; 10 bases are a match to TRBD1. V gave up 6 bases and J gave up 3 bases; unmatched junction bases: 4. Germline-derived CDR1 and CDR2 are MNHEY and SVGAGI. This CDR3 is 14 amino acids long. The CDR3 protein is CASSKGQGYTEAFF. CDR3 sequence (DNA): TGTGCCAGCAGCAAGGGACAGGGGTACACTGAAGCTTTCTTT.

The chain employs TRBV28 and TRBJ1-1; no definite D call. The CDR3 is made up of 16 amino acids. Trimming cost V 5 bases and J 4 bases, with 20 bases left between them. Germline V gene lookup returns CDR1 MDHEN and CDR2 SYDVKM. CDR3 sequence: CASSLVSERVSTEAFF. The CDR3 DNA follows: TGTGCCAGCAGTCTGGTCTCGGAGAGGGTGAGCACTGAAGCTTTCTTT.

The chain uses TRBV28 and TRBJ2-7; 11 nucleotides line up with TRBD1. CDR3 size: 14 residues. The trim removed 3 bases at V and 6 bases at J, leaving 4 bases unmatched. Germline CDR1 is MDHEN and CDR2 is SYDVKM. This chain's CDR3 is CASSFLGTGGEQYF. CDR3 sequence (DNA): TGTGCCAGCAGTTTTCTCGGGACAGGGGGCGAGCAGTACTTC. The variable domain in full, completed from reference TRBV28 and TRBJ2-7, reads DVKVTQSSRYLVKRTGEKVFLECVQDMDHENMFWYRQDPGLGLRLIYFSYDVKMKEKGDIPEGYSVSREKKERFSLILESASTNQTSMYLCASSFLGTGGEQYFGPGTRLTVT.

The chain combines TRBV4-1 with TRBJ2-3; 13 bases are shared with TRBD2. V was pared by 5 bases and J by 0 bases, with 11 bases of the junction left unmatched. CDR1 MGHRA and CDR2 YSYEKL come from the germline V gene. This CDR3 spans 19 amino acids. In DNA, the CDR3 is TGCGCCAGCAGCGGCCGAGGTGGGACTAGCGGGAAGAGCACAGATACGCAGTATTTT. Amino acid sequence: CASSGRGGTSGKSTDTQYF.

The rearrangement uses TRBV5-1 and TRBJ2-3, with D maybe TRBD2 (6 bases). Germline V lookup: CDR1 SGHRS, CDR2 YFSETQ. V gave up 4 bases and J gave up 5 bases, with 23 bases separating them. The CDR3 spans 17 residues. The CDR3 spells CASSRRGEFPLGDTQYF. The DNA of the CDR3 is TGCGCCAGCAGCCGGAGGGGAGAATTCCCTTTGGGAGATACGCAGTATTTT.

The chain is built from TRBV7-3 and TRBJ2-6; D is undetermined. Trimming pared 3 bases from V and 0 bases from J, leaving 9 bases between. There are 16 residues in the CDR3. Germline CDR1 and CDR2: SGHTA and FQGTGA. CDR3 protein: CASSFSKASGANVLTF. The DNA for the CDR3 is TGTGCCAGCAGCTTTTCCAAAGCCTCTGGGGCCAACGTCCTGACTTTC.

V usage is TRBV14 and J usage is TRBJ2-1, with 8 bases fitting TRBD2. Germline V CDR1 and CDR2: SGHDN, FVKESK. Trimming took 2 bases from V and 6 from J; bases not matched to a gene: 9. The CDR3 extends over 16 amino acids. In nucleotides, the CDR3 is TGTGCCAGCAGCCAACTGAGTAGCGGGATCGCCAATGAGCAGTTCTTC. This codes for CASSQLSSGIANEQFF.

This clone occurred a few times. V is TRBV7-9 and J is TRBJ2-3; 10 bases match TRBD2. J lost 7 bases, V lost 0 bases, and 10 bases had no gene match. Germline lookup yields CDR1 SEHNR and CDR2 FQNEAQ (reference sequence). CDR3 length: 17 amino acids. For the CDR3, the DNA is TGTGCCAGCAGCTTAGCGCGGAGCGGGGGGGCTCGCCATACGCAGTATTTT. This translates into CASSLARSGGARHTQYF.

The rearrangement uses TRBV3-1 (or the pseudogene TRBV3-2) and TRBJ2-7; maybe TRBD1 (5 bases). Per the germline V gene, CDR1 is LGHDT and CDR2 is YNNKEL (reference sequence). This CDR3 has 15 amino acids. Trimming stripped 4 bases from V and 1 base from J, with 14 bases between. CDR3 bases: TGTGCCAGCAGCCGCCGTGCAGGGTTATCCTACGAGCAGTACTTC. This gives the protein CASSRRAGLSYEQYF.

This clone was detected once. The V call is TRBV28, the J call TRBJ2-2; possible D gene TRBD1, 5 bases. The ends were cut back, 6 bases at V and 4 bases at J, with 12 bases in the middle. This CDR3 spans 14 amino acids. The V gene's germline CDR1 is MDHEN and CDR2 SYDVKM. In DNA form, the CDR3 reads TGTGCCAGCAGATTGGACATACTCACCGGGGAGCTGTTTTTT. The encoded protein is CASRLDILTGELFF.